This T cell receptor (beta chain) was obtained from a study of T cells in Graves' hyperthyroidism and ophthalmopathy. Criteria for exclusion of patients were uncontrolled infection, other autoimmune disease, pregnancy or lactation. Blood dates from first hyperthyroidism diagnosis, before any ophthalmopathy symptoms. Source material for PBMCs was about 10 ml fresh peripheral blood. V lost 4 bases and J lost 5, with 14 bases in between. This CDR3 is built from 15 residues. The V gene's germline CDR1 is KGHDR and CDR2 SFDVKD. RNA transcripts gave rise to amplified TCR beta CDR3 regions. The primer set for the first-round RT-PCR of the TCR CDR3 was HTBI. A single record per CDR3 protein comes from TCRdb applying MiXCR to the multiplex PCR reads. In the table there are 380,000 or so distinct CDR3 sequences, approximately 13% of which are singletons. Study-wide results and limits: Appearing also in blood were most of the thyroid clonotypes expanded above 0.001.

This clonotype showed up many times. Its matching antigen is unknown. Sequenced sample: blood. The chain combines TRBV24-1 with TRBJ1-5; weak D call: TRBD1 (5 bases). The clonotype originates from a man aged 25-45 years with Graves' hyperthyroidism that later progressed to Graves' ophthalmopathy. The CDR3 spells CATSESQGGDQPQHF. CDR3 coding DNA: TGTGCCACCAGTGAATCTCAGGGAGGCGATCAGCCCCAGCATTTT.